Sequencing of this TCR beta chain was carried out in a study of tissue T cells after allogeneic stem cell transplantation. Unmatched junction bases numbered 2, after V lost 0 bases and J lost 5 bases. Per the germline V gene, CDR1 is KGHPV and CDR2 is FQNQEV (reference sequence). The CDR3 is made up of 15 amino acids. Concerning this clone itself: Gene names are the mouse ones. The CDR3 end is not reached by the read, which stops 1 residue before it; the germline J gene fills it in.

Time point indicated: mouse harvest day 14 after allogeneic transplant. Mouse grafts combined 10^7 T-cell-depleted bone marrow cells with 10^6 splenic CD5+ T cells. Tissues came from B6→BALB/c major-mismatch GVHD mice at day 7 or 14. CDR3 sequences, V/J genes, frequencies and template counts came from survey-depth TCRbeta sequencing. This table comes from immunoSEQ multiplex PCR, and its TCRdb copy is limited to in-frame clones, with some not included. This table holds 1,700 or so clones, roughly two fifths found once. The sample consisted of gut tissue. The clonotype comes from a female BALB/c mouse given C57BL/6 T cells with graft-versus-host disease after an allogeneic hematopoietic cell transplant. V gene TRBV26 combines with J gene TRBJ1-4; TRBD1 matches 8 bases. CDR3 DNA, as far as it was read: TGTGCCAGCAGTCTGTCACAGGGGGTGAACGAAAGATTATTT. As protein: CASSLSQGVNERLF. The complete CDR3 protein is CASSLSQGVNERLFF.